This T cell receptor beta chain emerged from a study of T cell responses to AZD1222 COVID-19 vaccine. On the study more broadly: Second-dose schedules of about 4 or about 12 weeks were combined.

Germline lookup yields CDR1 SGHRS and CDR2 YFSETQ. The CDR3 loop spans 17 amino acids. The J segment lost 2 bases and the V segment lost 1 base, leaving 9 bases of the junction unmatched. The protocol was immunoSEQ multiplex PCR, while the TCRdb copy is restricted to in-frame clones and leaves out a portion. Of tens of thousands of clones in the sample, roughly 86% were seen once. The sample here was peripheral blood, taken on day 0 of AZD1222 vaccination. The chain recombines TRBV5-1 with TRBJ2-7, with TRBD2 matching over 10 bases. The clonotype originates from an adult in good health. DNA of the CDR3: TGCGCCAGCAGCTTGTTACCGGGACTAGCGCCGACCTACGAGCAGTACTTC. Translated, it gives CASSLLPGLAPTYEQYF.